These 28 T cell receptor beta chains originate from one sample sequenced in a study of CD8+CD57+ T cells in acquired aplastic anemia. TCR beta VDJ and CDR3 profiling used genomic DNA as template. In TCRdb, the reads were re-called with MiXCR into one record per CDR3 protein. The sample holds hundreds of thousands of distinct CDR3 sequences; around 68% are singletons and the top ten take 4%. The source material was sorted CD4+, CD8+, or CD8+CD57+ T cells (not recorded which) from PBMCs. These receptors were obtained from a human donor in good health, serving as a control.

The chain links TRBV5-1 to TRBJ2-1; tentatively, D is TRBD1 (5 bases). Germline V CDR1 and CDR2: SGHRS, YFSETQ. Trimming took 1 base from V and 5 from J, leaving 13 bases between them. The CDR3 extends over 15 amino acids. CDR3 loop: CASSLKGRRNNEQFF. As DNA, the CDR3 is TGCGCCAGCAGCTTGAAGGGGCGCAGGAACAATGAGCAGTTCTTC.

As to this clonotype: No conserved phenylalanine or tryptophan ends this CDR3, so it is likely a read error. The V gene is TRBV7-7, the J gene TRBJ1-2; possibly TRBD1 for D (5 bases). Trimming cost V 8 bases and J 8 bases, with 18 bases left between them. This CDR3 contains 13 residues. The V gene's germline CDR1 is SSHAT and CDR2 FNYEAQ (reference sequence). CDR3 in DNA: TGTGCCAGCGGCCGAACAGGCCCTCGAGGCTACACCTAC. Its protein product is CASGRTGPRGYTY.

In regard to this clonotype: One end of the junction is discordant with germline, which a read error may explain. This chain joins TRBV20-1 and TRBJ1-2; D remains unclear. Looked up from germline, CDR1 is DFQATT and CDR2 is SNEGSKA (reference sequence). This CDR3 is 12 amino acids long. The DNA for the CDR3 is TGCAGTGCCAGAGAAGGAGCTTATGGCCACACCTTC. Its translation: CSAREGAYGHTF.

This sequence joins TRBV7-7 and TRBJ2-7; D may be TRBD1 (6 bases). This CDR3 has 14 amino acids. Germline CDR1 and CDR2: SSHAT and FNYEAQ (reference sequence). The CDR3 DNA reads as TGTGCTTGCAGCCCTGCAGGGGCAGGTTACGAGCAGTACTTC. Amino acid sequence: CACSPAGAGYEQYF.

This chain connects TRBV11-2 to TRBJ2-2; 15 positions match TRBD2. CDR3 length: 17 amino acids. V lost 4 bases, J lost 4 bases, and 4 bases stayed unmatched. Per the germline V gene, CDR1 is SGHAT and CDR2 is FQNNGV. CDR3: CASSSRTSGGATGELFF. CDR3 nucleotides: TGTGCCAGCAGCTCGAGGACTAGCGGGGGGGCCACCGGGGAGCTGTTTTTT.

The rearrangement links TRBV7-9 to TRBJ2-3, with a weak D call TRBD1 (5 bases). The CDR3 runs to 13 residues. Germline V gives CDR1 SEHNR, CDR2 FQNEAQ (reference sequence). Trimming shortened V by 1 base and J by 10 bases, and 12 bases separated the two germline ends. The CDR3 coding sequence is TGTGCCAGCAGCTTAGATACCGCAGGGCCGCAGTATTTT. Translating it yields CASSLDTAGPQYF.

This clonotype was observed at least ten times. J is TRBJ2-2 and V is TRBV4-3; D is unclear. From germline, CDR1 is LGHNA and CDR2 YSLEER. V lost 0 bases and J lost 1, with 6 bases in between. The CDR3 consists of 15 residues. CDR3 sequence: CASSQDRVNTGELFF. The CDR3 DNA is TGCGCCAGCAGCCAAGATCGAGTGAACACCGGGGAGCTGTTTTTT.

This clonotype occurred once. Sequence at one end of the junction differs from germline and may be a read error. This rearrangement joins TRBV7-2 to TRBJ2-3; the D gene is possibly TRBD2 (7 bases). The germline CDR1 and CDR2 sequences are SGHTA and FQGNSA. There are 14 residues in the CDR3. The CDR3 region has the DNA TGTGCCAGCAGCTTACCGCTATTGGGGGGGCCGGAGCAGTTT. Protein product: CASSLPLLGGPEQF.

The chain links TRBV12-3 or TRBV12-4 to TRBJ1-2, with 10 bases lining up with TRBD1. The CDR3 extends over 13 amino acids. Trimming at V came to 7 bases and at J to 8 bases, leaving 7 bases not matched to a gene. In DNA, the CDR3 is TGTGCCAGCACTCCGGGACAGGGGACAGGCTACACCTTC. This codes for CASTPGQGTGYTF.

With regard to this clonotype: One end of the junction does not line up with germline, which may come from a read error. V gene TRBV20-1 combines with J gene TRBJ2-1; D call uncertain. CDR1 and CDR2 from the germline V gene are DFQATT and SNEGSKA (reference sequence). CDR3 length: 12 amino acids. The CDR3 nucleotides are TGCAGTGCTAGAGGGAGACTTGCGAGTCAAGTCTTC. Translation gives CSARGRLASQVF.

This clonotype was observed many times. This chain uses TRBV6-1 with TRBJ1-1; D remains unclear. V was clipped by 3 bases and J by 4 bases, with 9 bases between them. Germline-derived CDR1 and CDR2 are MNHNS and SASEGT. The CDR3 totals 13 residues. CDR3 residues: CASSDSPVTEAFF. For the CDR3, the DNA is TGTGCCAGCAGTGACAGCCCCGTCACTGAAGCTTTCTTT.

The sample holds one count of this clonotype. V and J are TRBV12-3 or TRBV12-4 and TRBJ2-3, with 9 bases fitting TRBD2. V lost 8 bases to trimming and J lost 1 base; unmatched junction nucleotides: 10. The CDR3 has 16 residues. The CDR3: CASPGGGGGRTDTQYF. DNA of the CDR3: TGTGCCAGCCCGGGAGGCGGGGGGGGACGCACAGATACGCAGTATTTT.

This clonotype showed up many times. In nucleotides, the CDR3 is TGTGCCAGCAGTTATAGGGGGGAGGCCAATGAGCAGTTCTTC. Translating gives CASSYRGEANEQFF. The chain uses TRBV6-2 or TRBV6-3 and TRBJ2-1, with D tentatively TRBD1 or TRBD2 (6 bases each). The CDR3 contains 14 residues. V was trimmed by 3 bases and J by 6 bases, leaving 12 bases between them. Germline lookup yields CDR1 MNHEY and CDR2 SVGEGT.

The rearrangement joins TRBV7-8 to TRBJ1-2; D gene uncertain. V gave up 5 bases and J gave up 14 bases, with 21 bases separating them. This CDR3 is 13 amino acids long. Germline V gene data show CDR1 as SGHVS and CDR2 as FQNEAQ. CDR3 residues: CASSRHANYGLTF. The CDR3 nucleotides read TGTGCCAGCAGCAGGCACGCTAACTATGGGTTAACCTTC.

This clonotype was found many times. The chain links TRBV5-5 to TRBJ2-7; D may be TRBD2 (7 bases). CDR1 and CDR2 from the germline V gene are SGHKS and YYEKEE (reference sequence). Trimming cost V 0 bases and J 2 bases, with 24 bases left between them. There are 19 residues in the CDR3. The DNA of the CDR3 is TGTGCCAGCAGCTTGGCCCCGTTACTGGCGGGGGCCACCACCTACGAGCAGTACTTC. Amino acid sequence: CASSLAPLLAGATTYEQYF.

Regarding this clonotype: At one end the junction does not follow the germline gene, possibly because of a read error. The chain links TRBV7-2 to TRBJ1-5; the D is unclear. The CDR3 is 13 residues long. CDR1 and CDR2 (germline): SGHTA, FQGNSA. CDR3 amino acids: CASTAVRHQPKHF. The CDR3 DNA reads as TGTGCCAGCACCGCCGTCCGGCATCAGCCCAAGCATTTT.

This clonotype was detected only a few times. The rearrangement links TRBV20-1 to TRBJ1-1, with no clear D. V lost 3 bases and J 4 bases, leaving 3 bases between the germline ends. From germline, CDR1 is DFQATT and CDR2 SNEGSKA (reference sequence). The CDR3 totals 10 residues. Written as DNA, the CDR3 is TGCAGTGCTAGGGGCACTGAAGCTTTCTTT. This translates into CSARGTEAFF.

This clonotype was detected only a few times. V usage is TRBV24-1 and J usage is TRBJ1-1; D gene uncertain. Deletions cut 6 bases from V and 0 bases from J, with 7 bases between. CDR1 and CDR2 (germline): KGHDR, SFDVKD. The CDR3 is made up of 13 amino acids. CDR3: CATSFSMNTEAFF. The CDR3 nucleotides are TGTGCCACCAGTTTCTCCATGAACACTGAAGCTTTCTTT.

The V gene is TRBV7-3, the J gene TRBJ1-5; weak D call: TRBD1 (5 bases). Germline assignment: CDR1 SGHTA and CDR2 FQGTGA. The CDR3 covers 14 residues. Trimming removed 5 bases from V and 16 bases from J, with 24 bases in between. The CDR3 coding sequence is TGTGCCAGCAGCACCCCTCCCGGACAACAGCCCCCACATTTT. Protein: CASSTPPGQQPPHF.

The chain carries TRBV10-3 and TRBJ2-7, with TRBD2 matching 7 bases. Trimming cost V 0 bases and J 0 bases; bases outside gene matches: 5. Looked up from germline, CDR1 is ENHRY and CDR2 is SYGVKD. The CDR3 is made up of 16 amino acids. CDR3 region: CAISESNGGYSYEQYF. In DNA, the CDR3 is TGTGCCATCAGTGAGTCGAACGGGGGGTACTCCTACGAGCAGTACTTC.

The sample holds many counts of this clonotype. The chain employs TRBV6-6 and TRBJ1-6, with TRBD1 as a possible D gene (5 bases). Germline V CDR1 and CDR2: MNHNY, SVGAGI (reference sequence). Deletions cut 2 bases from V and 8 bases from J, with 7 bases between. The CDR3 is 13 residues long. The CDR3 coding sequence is TGTGCCAGCAGTTACACCAGGGATTCACCCCTCCACTTT. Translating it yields CASSYTRDSPLHF.

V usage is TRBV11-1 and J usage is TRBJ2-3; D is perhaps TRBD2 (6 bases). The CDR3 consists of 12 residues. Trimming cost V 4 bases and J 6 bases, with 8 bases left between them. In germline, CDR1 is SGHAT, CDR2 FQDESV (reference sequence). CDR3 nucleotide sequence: TGTGCCAGCAGCTCTGCGGGGGATACGCAGTATTTT. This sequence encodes CASSSAGDTQYF.

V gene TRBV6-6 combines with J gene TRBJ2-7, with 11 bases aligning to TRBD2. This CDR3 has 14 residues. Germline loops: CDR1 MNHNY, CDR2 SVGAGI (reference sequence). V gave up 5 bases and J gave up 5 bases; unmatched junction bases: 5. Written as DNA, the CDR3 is TGTGCCAGCAGTCCCCCGGGACTAGCGGACGAGCAGTACTTC. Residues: CASSPPGLADEQYF.

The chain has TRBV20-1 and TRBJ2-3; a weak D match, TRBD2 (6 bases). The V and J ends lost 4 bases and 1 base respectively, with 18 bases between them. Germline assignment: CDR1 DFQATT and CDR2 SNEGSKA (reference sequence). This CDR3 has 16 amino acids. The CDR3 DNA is TGCAGTGCTACCTTAGCGCGGGGTTTTCGCACAGATACGCAGTATTTT. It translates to CSATLARGFRTDTQYF.

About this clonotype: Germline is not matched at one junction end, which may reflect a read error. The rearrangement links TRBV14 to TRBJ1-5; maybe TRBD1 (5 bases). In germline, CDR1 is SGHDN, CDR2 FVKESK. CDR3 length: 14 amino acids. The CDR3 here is CASSQVEGLGAHDF. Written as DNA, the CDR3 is TGTGCCAGCAGCCAAGTGGAGGGCCTCGGGGCCCACGATTTT.

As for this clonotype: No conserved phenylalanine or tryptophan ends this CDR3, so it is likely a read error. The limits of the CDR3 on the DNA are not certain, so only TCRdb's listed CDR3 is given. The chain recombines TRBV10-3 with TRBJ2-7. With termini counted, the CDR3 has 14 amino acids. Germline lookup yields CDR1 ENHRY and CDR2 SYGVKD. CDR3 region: CAISECARYNEQHL.

CDR3 sequence: CASSSQASLSEQYF. The CDR3 coding sequence is TGTGCCAGCAGTAGCCAGGCATCTCTCTCCGAGCAGTACTTC. V and J are TRBV7-3 and TRBJ2-7; D call uncertain. V lost 6 bases and J 6 bases, leaving 18 bases between the germline ends. The CDR3 spans 14 residues. CDR1 SGHTA and CDR2 FQGTGA come from the germline V gene.

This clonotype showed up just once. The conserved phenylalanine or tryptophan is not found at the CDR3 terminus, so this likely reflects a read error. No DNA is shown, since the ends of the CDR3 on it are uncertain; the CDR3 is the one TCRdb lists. CDR3 sequence reads: CASSFGPMKLSFY. V gene TRBV7-2 combines with J gene TRBJ1-1; the table's D call TRBD1 went unverified against the DNA. The CDR3 is 13 residues long, counting both termini. CDR1 SGHTA and CDR2 FQGNSA come from the germline V gene.